The TCR beta chain under discussion was sequenced for a study of T cell repertoires in cytomegalovirus infection. The overall study: A matching HLA type, together with CMV infection, was signaled by public TCR beta signatures.

This clonotype was observed a few times. No antigen is known for it. Findings of the study overall: Carriers of CMV and the relevant HLA type were discriminated by public TCR beta frequency. CMV-specific HLA-C-restricted TCR beta clonotypes dominated the ex vivo response.

V trimming: 3 bases; J trimming: 7 bases; junction bases outside the gene matches: 5. The CDR3 spans 13 residues. Germline values: CDR1 SEHNR, CDR2 FQNEAQ (reference sequence). TCRdb re-called the reads through MiXCR, storing one row per CDR3 protein. The table lists approximately 630,000 distinct CDR3 sequences, less than 25% of them singletons, with 7.5% to 9% in the top ten. This chain connects TRBV7-9 to TRBJ1-2; 7 bases map to TRBD1. Input material: CD8+ T cells from PBMCs. This TCR was sampled from a human donor in good health (CMV status not recorded). Some clones in this sample may be carry-over from other donors' samples. CDR3 sequence reads: CASSLGRGAGYTF. In DNA form, the CDR3 reads TGTGCCAGCAGCTTGGGCAGGGGGGCTGGCTACACCTTC.